The sequence of this TCR beta chain was determined in a study of shared clonotypes between healthy human individuals. Method: immunoSEQ multiplex PCR; TCRdb's copy keeps in-frame clones and lacks some. The table has 2 million to 2.5 million clones, less than 95% seen once. Caucasian adults living in Nashville, Tennessee, provided all samples. The V gene's germline CDR1 is MDHEN and CDR2 SYDVKM. This CDR3 has 17 amino acids. V lost 6 bases to trimming and J lost 2 bases; unmatched junction nucleotides: 11. The chain employs TRBV28 and TRBJ2-2; 8 bases line up with TRBD1. The sequenced material came from naive CD4+ T cells from PBMCs. Subset reported: CD45RA+ positively selected. The clonotype was recovered from a man aged 18 to 35 in good health. Some clones in this sample may be carry-over from other donors' samples. CDR3 coding DNA: TGTGCCAGCAGCCGGAGGACAGGGCGAACTAACACCGGGGAGCTGTTTTTT. Its protein is CASSRRTGRTNTGELFF.